Each of the 18 T cell receptor beta chains below was sequenced from the same sample in a study of response to subunit inactivated influenza vaccine. TCRdb redid the calling of the RT-PCR reads with MiXCR, one entry per CDR3 protein. The sample gives roughly 650,000 distinct CDR3 sequences, 12% to 15% of which show up once; 6.5% to 8% is in the top ten. The sequencing here drew on PBMCs from blood, taken roughly 15 days before vaccination. The receptors come from a man aged 45-65 years who received an inactivated influenza vaccine.

The V and J genes are TRBV11-2 and TRBJ2-5, with D tentatively TRBD2 (5 bases). Trimming stripped 2 bases from V and 2 bases from J, with 15 bases between. Germline V gives CDR1 SGHAT, CDR2 FQNNGV. This CDR3 comprises 16 residues. The chain's CDR3 is CASSLYALAAQETQYF. The DNA of the CDR3 is TGTGCCAGCAGCTTATATGCCCTAGCAGCACAAGAGACCCAGTACTTC.

This chain joins TRBV20-1 and TRBJ1-5, with D perhaps TRBD1 (5 bases). Trimming left V 6 bases short and J 3 bases short, with 12 bases between. The germline gives CDR1 DFQATT, CDR2 SNEGSKA (reference sequence). The CDR3 has 13 residues. The CDR3 spells CSASQGYNQPQHF. The CDR3 DNA follows: TGCAGTGCCTCCCAGGGTTACAATCAGCCCCAGCATTTT.

This clonotype was seen only a few times. The chain is built from TRBV9 and TRBJ2-1, with TRBD2 identical over 7 bases. There are 15 residues in the CDR3. Trimming cost V 3 bases and J 3 bases; bases outside gene matches: 6. Germline CDR1 is SGDLS and CDR2 is YYNGEE. CDR3 sequence: CASSDSGTNYNEQFF. The CDR3 DNA follows: TGTGCCAGCAGCGACTCCGGGACTAACTACAATGAGCAGTTCTTC. Full variable domain (missing parts from reference TRBV9 and TRBJ2-1): DSGVTQTPKHLITATGQRVTLRCSPRSGDLSVYWYQQSLDQGLQFLIQYYNGEERAKGNILERFSAQQFPDLHSELNLSSLELGDSALYFCASSDSGTNYNEQFFGPGTRLTVL.

The chain uses TRBV4-2 and TRBJ2-1; the match to TRBD2 covers 7 bases. Per the germline V gene, CDR1 is LGHNA and CDR2 is YNFKEQ. V lost 1 base and J lost 0; bases outside the gene matches: 3. The CDR3 loop spans 16 amino acids. The CDR3 spells CASSQGRGSSYNEQFF. The CDR3 DNA follows: TGTGCCAGCAGCCAAGGGCGGGGGAGCTCCTACAATGAGCAGTTCTTC.

This chain links TRBV7-8 with TRBJ2-3; D is uncertain. V lost 5 bases and J lost 6, with 21 bases in between. The length of the CDR3 is 16 residues. CDR1 is SGHVS and CDR2 is FQNEAQ in the germline V gene. In DNA form, the CDR3 reads TGTGCCAGCAGCCTACGCGTCGGCACCAGAGCGGATACGCAGTATTTT. Encoded protein: CASSLRVGTRADTQYF. Full variable domain (outside the CDR3, taken from reference TRBV7-8 and TRBJ2-3): GAGVSQSPRYKVAKRGQDVALRCDPISGHVSLFWYQQALGQGPEFLTYFQNEAQLDKSGLPSDRFFAERPEGSVSTLKIQRTQQEDSAVYLCASSLRVGTRADTQYFGPGTRLTVL.

The rearrangement joins TRBV20-1 to TRBJ1-5; 7 nucleotides match TRBD1. The germline gives CDR1 DFQATT, CDR2 SNEGSKA (reference sequence). The CDR3 is 16 amino acids. Unmatched junction bases numbered 6, after V lost 0 bases and J lost 1 base. The CDR3 is CSAREKGGGSNQPQHF. As DNA, the CDR3 is TGCAGTGCTAGAGAAAAAGGGGGCGGGAGCAATCAGCCCCAGCATTTT.

V gene TRBV28 combines with J gene TRBJ1-2, with D possibly being TRBD1 (5 bases). CDR1 is MDHEN and CDR2 is SYDVKM in the germline V gene. V was pared by 6 bases and J by 6 bases, with 23 bases between. The CDR3 totals 16 residues. The CDR3 DNA sequence: TGTGCCAGCAGCACTATTGGGGCAGGACCGAGGAATGGCTACACCTTC. As protein: CASSTIGAGPRNGYTF.

This clonotype showed up just a few times. The genes are TRBV20-1 and TRBJ2-1; the D gene is possibly TRBD1 (5 bases). Per germline, CDR1 DFQATT and CDR2 SNEGSKA (reference sequence). This CDR3 has 12 residues. CDR3 sequence reads: CSAGLRYNEQFF. The CDR3 bases are TGCAGCGCAGGGCTTCGATACAATGAGCAGTTCTTC.

The chain recombines TRBV29-1 with TRBJ2-3, with TRBD1 matching 8 bases. The CDR3 length is 13 residues. Germline CDR1 and CDR2: SQVTM and ANQGSEA. With V trimmed by 7 bases and J by 3 bases, 6 bases remained unmatched. This CDR3 is CSGQQGVTDTQYF. In nucleotides, the CDR3 is TGCAGCGGCCAACAGGGGGTGACAGATACGCAGTATTTT.

This clonotype was seen a few times. The V and J genes are TRBV27 and TRBJ1-4; perhaps TRBD1 as D (5 bases). The ends were cut back, 3 bases at V and 4 bases at J, with 12 bases in the middle. Germline V gives CDR1 MNHEY, CDR2 SMNVEV (reference sequence). This CDR3 has 15 residues. CDR3 region: CASSFIGGDNEKLFF. The CDR3 DNA follows: TGTGCCAGCAGTTTCATCGGGGGAGATAATGAAAAACTGTTTTTT.

The chain joins TRBV20-1 to TRBJ2-7, with D perhaps matching TRBD2 (6 bases). The germline V gene encodes CDR1 DFQATT and CDR2 SNEGSKA (reference sequence). CDR3 length equals 14 residues. V was cut by 1 base and J by 5 bases, with 15 bases left in between. CDR3 sequence reads: CSARAGGGVHEQYF. CDR3 bases: TGCAGTGCTAGAGCTGGGGGAGGTGTGCACGAGCAGTACTTC.

This clonotype came up a few times. The chain recombines TRBV11-2 with TRBJ1-5, with TRBD1 identical over 7 bases. The CDR3 has 14 amino acids. The trim removed 5 bases at V and 6 bases at J, leaving 7 bases unmatched. CDR1 and CDR2 (germline): SGHAT, FQNNGV. The CDR3 protein is CASSRGGGSQPQHF. CDR3 sequence (DNA): TGTGCCAGCAGCCGAGGGGGCGGGAGTCAGCCCCAGCATTTT.

The gene calls are TRBV5-4 and TRBJ2-3; weak D call: TRBD2 (6 bases). CDR1 is SGHNT and CDR2 is YYREEE in the germline V gene (reference sequence). This CDR3 has 18 residues. V was trimmed by 1 base and J by 1 base, leaving 19 bases between them. The CDR3 DNA reads TGTGCCAGCAGCTTGACCATTCGGACTATCCGCGGCACAGATACGCAGTATTTT. Encoded protein: CASSLTIRTIRGTDTQYF.

This clonotype was recorded a few times. V usage is TRBV12-3 or TRBV12-4 and J usage is TRBJ2-1; 10 bases align to TRBD1. The trim removed 5 bases at V and 16 bases at J, leaving 8 bases unmatched. The CDR3 extends over 12 amino acids. In DNA, the CDR3 is TGTGCCAGCAGTACAAGACAGGGGGCATTTTTCTTC. Its protein is CASSTRQGAFFF.

This clonotype was observed a handful of times. The chain is built from TRBV6-1 and TRBJ2-7, with D perhaps matching TRBD1 (6 bases). This CDR3 contains 13 residues. V was clipped by 10 bases and J by 2 bases, with 15 bases between them. Germline CDR1 is MNHNS and CDR2 is SASEGT. CDR3 amino acids: CATLGRGPYEQYF. The CDR3 DNA reads as TGTGCCACCCTCGGCAGGGGACCCTACGAGCAGTACTTC.

V and J are TRBV15 and TRBJ2-3; D gene ambiguous. CDR3 length equals 13 residues. CDR1 LNHNV and CDR2 YYDKDF come from the germline V gene (reference sequence). V lost 3 bases and J 4 bases, leaving 8 bases between the germline ends. As DNA, the CDR3 is TGTGCCACCAGCAGGCCGGAGCCAGATACGCAGTATTTT. Protein: CATSRPEPDTQYF.

This clonotype occurred once. The chain carries TRBV12-3 or TRBV12-4 and TRBJ2-1; the match to TRBD2 covers 8 bases. V lost 0 bases to trimming and J lost 6 bases; unmatched junction nucleotides: 7. CDR3 length equals 16 residues. Here the CDR3 DNA reads TGTGCCAGCAGTTTAGCGTACGGGGGGGCCTTCAATGAGCAGTTCTTC. This codes for CASSLAYGGAFNEQFF.

The J gene is TRBJ2-3, the V gene TRBV9; 8 bases are shared with TRBD2. Germline V lookup: CDR1 SGDLS, CDR2 YYNGEE. The ends lost 4 bases at V and 0 bases at J; junction bases unmatched: 10. This CDR3 is 17 amino acids long. Here the CDR3 DNA reads TGTGCCAGCAGCTCCACCGGGACTAGTAAAAGCACAGATACGCAGTATTTT. It codes for CASSSTGTSKSTDTQYF.